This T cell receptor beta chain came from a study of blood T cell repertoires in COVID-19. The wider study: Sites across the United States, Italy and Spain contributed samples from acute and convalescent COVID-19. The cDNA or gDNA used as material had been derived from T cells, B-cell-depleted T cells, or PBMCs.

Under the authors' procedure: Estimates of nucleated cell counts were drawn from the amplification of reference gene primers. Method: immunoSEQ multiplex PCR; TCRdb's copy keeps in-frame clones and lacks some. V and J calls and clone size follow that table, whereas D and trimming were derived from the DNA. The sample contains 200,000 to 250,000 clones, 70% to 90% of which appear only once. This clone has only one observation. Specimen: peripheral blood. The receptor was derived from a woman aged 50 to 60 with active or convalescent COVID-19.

CDR3 in DNA: TGTGCCAGCAGGGGGAGTCGGGGGATCAACGAGCAGTACTTC. Its protein product is CASRGSRGINEQYF. This chain connects TRBV28 to TRBJ2-7, with D maybe TRBD2 (6 bases). Germline V gene lookup returns CDR1 MDHEN and CDR2 SYDVKM. V dropped 6 bases and J dropped 5 bases, with 17 bases sitting between them. This CDR3 has 14 amino acids.